The rows below give T cell receptor beta chains drawn from one sample of a study of cytomegalovirus exposure and HLA in healthy donors. The assay was immunoSEQ multiplex PCR, and TCRdb's table has in-frame clones only and misses some. Of over 130,000 clones in the sample, 66% were seen once. The sequenced sample consisted of PBMCs. These receptors were taken from a woman aged 55-70 years in good health and CMV-seronegative. The CDR3 runs from the conserved cysteine through the conserved F or W. The D gene is left open where the match is weak. Not all rows give a size; the values are once, few, many and, for expanded clones, a class.

V gene: TRBV5-6; clone size: few; D gene: NA; J gene: TRBJ2-6; CDR3 protein: CASSLGGAAAGANVLTF; CDR3 DNA: TGTGCCAGCAGCTTGGGAGGCGCGGCTGCTGGGGCCAACGTCCTGACTTTC
V gene: TRBV29-1; clone size: once; D gene: TRBD1; J gene: TRBJ2-7; CDR3 protein: CSAGTGGEQYF; CDR3 DNA: TGCAGCGCCGGGACAGGGGGAGAGCAGTACTTC
V gene: TRBV6-5; clone size: NA; D gene: TRBD1; J gene: TRBJ1-1; CDR3 protein: CASRLDRVNTEAFF; CDR3 DNA: TGTGCCAGCAGGCTGGACAGGGTCAACACTGAAGCTTTCTTT
V gene: TRBV19; clone size: once; D gene: TRBD2; J gene: TRBJ2-3; CDR3 protein: CASSYLAGGGDTQYF; CDR3 DNA: TGTGCCAGTAGTTATCTAGCGGGAGGGGGGGATACGCAGTATTTT
V gene: TRBV28; clone size: NA; D gene: TRBD1; J gene: TRBJ1-1; CDR3 protein: CASNQQGRNTEAFF; CDR3 DNA: TGTGCCAGCAACCAACAGGGGCGGAACACTGAAGCTTTCTTT
V gene: TRBV28; clone size: NA; D gene: NA; J gene: TRBJ2-7; CDR3 protein: CASSLLASGNYEQYF; CDR3 DNA: TGTGCCAGCAGTTTACTCGCCAGCGGAAACTACGAGCAGTACTTC
V gene: TRBV13; clone size: NA; D gene: TRBD2; J gene: TRBJ2-7; CDR3 protein: CASSPGGLAGAYEQYF; CDR3 DNA: TGTGCCAGCAGCCCTGGTGGTCTAGCGGGAGCCTACGAGCAGTACTTC
V gene: TRBV7-2; clone size: NA; D gene: TRBD2; J gene: TRBJ2-3; CDR3 protein: CASSSSGGQSTDTQYF; CDR3 DNA: TGTGCCAGCAGCTCTAGCGGGGGGCAGAGCACAGATACGCAGTATTTT
V gene: TRBV5-6; clone size: NA; D gene: TRBD1; J gene: TRBJ2-2; CDR3 protein: CASSLIPNRGQGGELFF; CDR3 DNA: TGTGCCAGCAGCTTGATACCCAACAGGGGGCAAGGCGGGGAGCTGTTTTTT
V gene: TRBV5-6; clone size: few; D gene: TRBD2; J gene: TRBJ2-5; CDR3 protein: CASSFRGGRQTQYF; CDR3 DNA: TGTGCCAGCAGCTTCCGGGGGGGCCGACAGACCCAGTACTTC